Each of the 11 T cell receptor beta chains below was sequenced from the same sample in a study of shared clonotypes between healthy human individuals. Libraries were prepared by immunoSEQ multiplex PCR; TCRdb keeps only in-frame clonotypes and omits some of them. The table has around 1.1 million clones, around three quarters seen once. Input material: memory CD4+ T cells from PBMCs. Subset given: CD45RA-negative fraction. These receptors were obtained from a young man in good health. Some clones in this sample may be carry-over from other donors' samples.

This chain joins TRBV9 and TRBJ1-5; D gene ambiguous. Germline V gene sequence: CDR1 SGDLS, CDR2 YYNGEE. V was clipped by 3 bases and J by 10 bases, with 14 bases between them. The CDR3 extends over 13 amino acids. DNA for the CDR3: TGTGCCAGCAGCGCCCCCCCAGATTATCCCCAGCATTTT. This encodes CASSAPPDYPQHF.

The chain combines TRBV29-1 with TRBJ2-3; 7 bases line up with TRBD1. V dropped 4 bases and J dropped 1; count of bases not matched to a gene: 11. The V gene's germline CDR1 is SQVTM and CDR2 ANQGSEA. CDR3 size: 16 residues. The CDR3 sequence: CSVAPGGTGGTDTQYF. The DNA for the CDR3 is TGCAGCGTTGCCCCCGGCGGTACAGGGGGCACAGATACGCAGTATTTT.

V gene TRBV7-3 combines with J gene TRBJ2-7, with D unclear. The germline CDR1 and CDR2 sequences are SGHTA and FQGTGA. The CDR3 consists of 14 residues. The ends were cut back, 5 bases at V and 1 base at J, with 12 bases in the middle. The CDR3 sequence is CASSPSAGSYEQYF. The CDR3, as DNA: TGTGCCAGCAGCCCTTCGGCAGGTTCCTACGAGCAGTACTTC.

The chain has TRBV5-1 and TRBJ1-1; D possibly corresponds to TRBD1 (6 bases). The CDR3 loop spans 16 amino acids. The germline gives CDR1 SGHRS, CDR2 YFSETQ. V gave up 2 bases and J gave up 5 bases, with 19 bases separating them. The CDR3 nucleotides read TGCGCCAGCAGCTTAGGGAGCAGTGGGGGCGTGACTGAAGCTTTCTTT. Translated, it gives CASSLGSSGGVTEAFF.

The V and J genes are TRBV18 and TRBJ1-3; D is ambiguous. The CDR3 loop spans 14 amino acids. V lost 7 bases to trimming and J lost 0 bases, with 10 bases between them. Looked up from germline, CDR1 is KGHSH and CDR2 is LQKENI. CDR3 protein: CASLPDFSGNTIYF. CDR3 nucleotides: TGTGCCAGCTTACCCGACTTCTCTGGAAACACCATATATTTT.

This chain links TRBV2 with TRBJ2-5; D uncertain. The V gene's germline CDR1 is SNHLY and CDR2 FYNNEI. Trimming removed 4 bases from V and 5 bases from J, with 5 bases in between. The CDR3 spans 11 residues. CDR3 nucleotide sequence: TGTGCCAGCAGTGTTCTTGAGACCCAGTACTTC. Protein: CASSVLETQYF.

On this clone itself: A much more abundant neighbour one base away suggests this may be a read error. V gene TRBV19 combines with J gene TRBJ1-5, with 10 bases that match TRBD1. Germline CDR1 LNHDA, CDR2 SQIVND (reference sequence). J was trimmed by 7 bases and V by 6 bases; bases with no gene match: 6. The CDR3 is 14 residues long. The chain's CDR3 is CASSQTGGGQPQHF. DNA for the CDR3: TGTGCCAGTAGCCAGACAGGGGGCGGCCAGCCCCAGCATTTT.

This clone was found a few times. The J gene is TRBJ1-5, the V gene TRBV18; D not certain. Germline CDR1 and CDR2: KGHSH and LQKENI. Trimming removed 5 bases at V and 9 bases at J, with 20 bases between. This CDR3 contains 15 residues. The CDR3 DNA follows: TGTGCCAGCTCAAGCCGGACCGGAGGATTAGGGCCCCAGCATTTT. Translated: CASSSRTGGLGPQHF.

The chain carries TRBV27 and TRBJ1-2; a weak D match, TRBD1 (5 bases). The germline V gene encodes CDR1 MNHEY and CDR2 SMNVEV (reference sequence). V was pared by 6 bases and J by 5 bases, with 19 bases between. The CDR3 totals 15 residues. The CDR3 sequence: CASSPASGGRYGYTF. CDR3 DNA sequence: TGTGCCAGCAGCCCGGCCTCGGGGGGTAGATATGGCTACACCTTC.

The chain joins TRBV7-3 to TRBJ2-1, with 10 bases that match TRBD2. The CDR3 length is 16 residues. Germline V gives CDR1 SGHTA, CDR2 FQGTGA. V was pared by 1 base and J by 2 bases, with 2 bases of the junction left unmatched. Here the CDR3 reads CASSLKSGGAYNEQFF. Written as DNA, the CDR3 is TGTGCCAGCAGCTTAAAAAGCGGGGGGGCCTACAATGAGCAGTTCTTC.

V is TRBV4-2 and J is TRBJ2-5; D not resolved. Trimming took 2 bases from V and 1 from J, leaving 8 bases between them. This CDR3 has 14 residues. Germline CDR1 and CDR2: LGHNA and YNFKEQ. The CDR3 sequence is CASSQQAIQETQYF. CDR3 DNA sequence: TGTGCCAGCAGCCAACAAGCCATCCAAGAGACCCAGTACTTC.